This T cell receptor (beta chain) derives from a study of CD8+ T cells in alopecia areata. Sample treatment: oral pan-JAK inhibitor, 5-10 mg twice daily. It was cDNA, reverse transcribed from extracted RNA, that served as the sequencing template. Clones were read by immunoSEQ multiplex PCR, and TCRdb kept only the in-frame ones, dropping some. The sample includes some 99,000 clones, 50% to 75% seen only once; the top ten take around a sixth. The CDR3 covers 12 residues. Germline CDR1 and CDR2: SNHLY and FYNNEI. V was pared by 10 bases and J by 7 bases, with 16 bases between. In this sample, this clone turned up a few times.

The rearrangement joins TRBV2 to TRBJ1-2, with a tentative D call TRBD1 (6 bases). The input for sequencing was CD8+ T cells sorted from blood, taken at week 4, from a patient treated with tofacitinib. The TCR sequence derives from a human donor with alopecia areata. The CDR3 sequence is CAIVTGIGGYTF. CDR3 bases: TGTGCCATAGTTACAGGGATTGGTGGCTACACCTTC.